This T cell receptor (beta chain) was profiled in a study of metastatic and nonmetastatic thyroid tumors (dated by TCRdb to about 2020). Study-level background: Repertoires were compared across peripheral blood and tumor or nodule tissue samples from malignant and benign thyroid patients. Study-wide conclusions, independent of this receptor: In both blood and tumor samples, malignant tumors were reported to have significantly higher TCR beta diversity than benign nodules.

Before undergoing thyroid surgery, none of the patients had been given any kind of treatment. Using T-cell receptor beta sequencing, the researchers looked back retrospectively at clinical samples from patients, gathered between about 2011 and 2019. The library was built by means of PCR. The sequencer listed for this sample is Illumina HiSeq 4000. High-throughput sequencing was used to profile the CDR3 region of the TCR beta-chain in every patient. Per the source publication's procedure: Drawing on CDR3 differences between clinicopathological groups, the researchers built a classifier meant to tell apart patients with distant-metastatic papillary thyroid cancer. The Shannon index was used to assess repertoire diversity, and the Morisita-Horn index was used to assess tumor-blood repertoire similarity. The public reads were reprocessed in TCRdb via fastp at Q25 and MiXCR, keeping in-frame beta chains. These V and J calls rely on TCRdb rather than the paper's analysis. The sample table lists thousands of clones, approximately 22% of them with a count of one. Under 25% of the sample is taken by the ten largest.

A word on this clone: Its antigen is unknown. Per-nucleotide qualities are absent, and no much larger clonotype sits a single base away.

According to the germline V gene, CDR1 reads SGHVS and CDR2 reads FNYEAQ. The CDR3 goes from the cysteine to the phenylalanine over 15 residues. Only the CDR3 DNA is retained, 45 bases long and in frame from the first base. The junction shows trimming of 6 bases on V and 1 base on J, plus 16 bases between the germline ends. The chain joins TRBV7-6 to TRBJ2-7, and the D gene may be TRBD1, 6 bases matching. The sequence was obtained from a male donor with papillary thyroid cancer or a benign thyroid nodule (not recorded which). Some clones in this sample may be carry-over from other donors' samples. The sequencing input was tumor tissue. The CDR3 has the sequence CASRYRPGQSYEQYF. Here is the DNA: TGTGCCAGCAGATATCGTCCGGGACAATCCTACGAGCAGTACTTC.